One sample yielded the 2 T cell receptor beta chains listed below, sequenced in a study of blood T cell repertoires in COVID-19. Clones were read by immunoSEQ multiplex PCR, and TCRdb kept only the in-frame ones, dropping some. Of around 77,000 clones listed, roughly 87% are singletons. The sample consisted of peripheral blood. Every receptor here comes from a human donor in a cohort sampled during active COVID-19.

The chain links TRBV4-3 to TRBJ1-6; D unresolved. Trimming took 0 bases from V and 5 from J, leaving 5 bases between them. This CDR3 comprises 14 residues. Germline assignment: CDR1 LGHNA and CDR2 YSLEER. The CDR3 is CASSQDPNNSPLHF. CDR3 nucleotide sequence: TGCGCCAGCAGCCAAGATCCCAATAATTCACCCCTCCACTTT.

In this sample, this clone turned up once. The rearrangement joins TRBV9 to TRBJ2-7, with 8 bases identical to TRBD1. Germline lookup yields CDR1 SGDLS and CDR2 YYNGEE. CDR3 length: 15 amino acids. V lost 3 bases to trimming and J lost 4 bases; unmatched junction nucleotides: 9. DNA for the CDR3: TGTGCCAGCAGCGCAGGGGGCGGCGGGAATTACGAGCAGTACTTC. Amino acid sequence: CASSAGGGGNYEQYF.